These 21 T cell receptor beta chains share one sample of origin, sequenced in a study of T-cell memory formation after mild COVID-19. TCRdb passed the 5' RACE reads through MiXCR, listing each CDR3 protein once. The sample consists of over 400,000 distinct CDR3 sequences, around a quarter of them appearing once. The sequenced material came from PBMCs or a T cell subset sorted from them (not recorded which). The receptors here all came from an adult woman who had mild COVID-19 (a few samples of this study predate the infection). Cell type and time point are not known.

This clonotype was seen at least ten times. The chain recombines TRBV7-2 with TRBJ2-7; 12 bases line up with TRBD2. Germline assignment: CDR1 SGHTA and CDR2 FQGNSA. V lost 6 bases and J lost 7; bases outside the gene matches: 10. The CDR3 covers 15 residues. The CDR3 sequence: CASSPRTSGIGEQYF. CDR3 in DNA: TGTGCCAGCAGTCCAAGGACTAGCGGGATTGGAGAGCAGTACTTC.

This chain joins TRBV9 and TRBJ1-1, with D uncertain. The germline CDR1 and CDR2 sequences are SGDLS and YYNGEE. The CDR3 is 12 residues long. Trimming cost V 3 bases and J 5 bases, with 8 bases left between them. The DNA of the CDR3 is TGTGCCAGCAGCGGTTCGGGAACTGAAGCTTTCTTT. This sequence encodes CASSGSGTEAFF.

The J gene is TRBJ2-5, the V gene TRBV7-3; perhaps TRBD1 as D (6 bases). The V end was cut by 4 bases, the J end by 1 base, with 10 bases between. Germline CDR1 SGHTA, CDR2 FQGTGA. This CDR3 has 14 residues. Written as DNA, the CDR3 is TGTGCCAGCAGCTCAGGGGCCCTCCAAGAGACCCAGTACTTC. Its translation is CASSSGALQETQYF.

The chain couples TRBV7-8 to TRBJ1-1; 8 bases fit TRBD1. The CDR3 has 15 residues. Looked up from germline, CDR1 is SGHVS and CDR2 is FQNEAQ. The V and J ends lost 1 base and 6 bases, in that order; junction bases with no gene match: 7. The CDR3 is CASSLEGRGLAEAFF. In DNA, the CDR3 is TGTGCCAGCAGCTTAGAAGGCAGGGGGCTCGCTGAAGCTTTCTTT.

Turning to this clonotype: One end of the junction is discordant with germline, which a read error may explain. The chain joins TRBV5-4 to TRBJ2-5; no definite D call. Germline lookup yields CDR1 SGHNT and CDR2 YYREEE (reference sequence). This CDR3 has 13 amino acids. This CDR3 reads CASRLESEETQYF. The DNA for the CDR3 is TGTGCCAGCAGGTTGGAGAGTGAGGAGACCCAGTACTTC. Drawing the rest from reference TRBV5-4 and TRBJ2-5, the complete variable domain is ETGVTQSPTHLIKTRGQQVTLRCSSQSGHNTVSWYQQALGQGPQFIFQYYREEENGRGNFPPRFSGLQFPNYSSELNVNALELDDSALYLCASRLESEETQYFGPGTRLLVL.

This clonotype was seen a few times. Written as DNA, the CDR3 is TGTGCCAGCAGCCAAGAGGGAACTAGCGGGGGAGATACGCAGTATTTT. It translates to CASSQEGTSGGDTQYF. The chain links TRBV4-2 to TRBJ2-3; 11 bases match TRBD2. This CDR3 is 16 amino acids long. The germline V gene has CDR1 LGHNA and CDR2 YNFKEQ. Losses at the gene ends were 0 bases for V and 5 bases for J; bases not matched to a gene: 4.

The chain recombines TRBV29-1 with TRBJ2-4, with TRBD2 matching over 7 bases. CDR1 is SQVTM and CDR2 is ANQGSEA in the germline V gene. V gave up 7 bases and J gave up 10 bases; unmatched junction bases: 7. The CDR3 is 11 amino acids. The DNA for the CDR3 is TGCAGCGCCCCGACGGGAGGTATTCAGTACTTC. This encodes CSAPTGGIQYF.

V gene TRBV5-1 combines with J gene TRBJ1-1; 7 positions match TRBD1. V dropped 3 bases and J dropped 4; count of bases not matched to a gene: 3. Germline CDR1 SGHRS, CDR2 YFSETQ. The CDR3 extends over 13 amino acids. This chain's CDR3 is CASSSGGSTEAFF. The CDR3 DNA follows: TGCGCCAGCAGCTCAGGGGGATCCACTGAAGCTTTCTTT.

This clonotype was picked up many times. The gene calls are TRBV2 and TRBJ1-2; tentative D call: TRBD1 (5 bases). Trimming removed 7 bases from V and 6 bases from J, with 18 bases in between. The germline V gene has CDR1 SNHLY and CDR2 FYNNEI. The CDR3 is 14 amino acids. CDR3 sequence (DNA): TGTGCCAGCACCTCAGGAGGGGCGCTGAATGGCTACACCTTC. Its translation: CASTSGGALNGYTF.

The rearrangement uses TRBV6-5 and TRBJ1-1; the D gene is possibly TRBD1 (6 bases). V lost 0 bases, J lost 3 bases, and 11 bases lay in between. Per the germline V gene, CDR1 is MNHEY and CDR2 is SVGAGI. This CDR3 spans 15 amino acids. The CDR3 sequence: CASSYSTGGDTEAFF. CDR3 coding DNA: TGTGCCAGCAGTTACTCGACAGGTGGGGACACTGAAGCTTTCTTT.

The chain joins TRBV5-6 to TRBJ1-1, with a possible D match to TRBD1 (5 bases). Between the trimmed V and J ends, which lost 1 base and 4 bases, there was a span of 8 bases. The CDR3 spans 13 residues. The V gene's germline CDR1 is SGHDT and CDR2 YYEEEE. CDR3 DNA sequence: TGTGCCAGCAGCTTGCCAGGGAGCACTGAAGCTTTCTTT. This translates into CASSLPGSTEAFF.

The sample holds a few counts of this clonotype. The CDR3 spells CASSLNRGEQFF. The CDR3 coding sequence is TGTGCCAGCAGCTTAAACAGGGGCGAGCAGTTCTTC. The chain carries TRBV9 and TRBJ2-1; 7 nucleotides line up with TRBD1. V dropped 4 bases and J dropped 10; count of bases not matched to a gene: 5. Germline V gene lookup returns CDR1 SGDLS and CDR2 YYNGEE. This CDR3 contains 12 residues.

DNA of the CDR3: TGTGCCAGCAGCTACCCAAGGGGGAACACTGAAGCTTTCTTT. Translating it yields CASSYPRGNTEAFF. J is TRBJ1-1 and V is TRBV7-9, with D possibly being TRBD1 (5 bases). The CDR3 spans 14 residues. The V gene's germline CDR1 is SEHNR and CDR2 FQNEAQ (reference sequence). V gave up 4 bases and J gave up 1 base, with 10 bases separating them.

V and J are TRBV3-1 and TRBJ1-3; no clear D. V was trimmed by 3 bases and J by 3 bases, leaving 12 bases between them. The germline gives CDR1 LGHDT, CDR2 YNNKEL (reference sequence). This CDR3 is 15 amino acids long. The CDR3 nucleotides are TGTGCCAGCAGCCAGTTCGGGGAAGATGGAAACACCATATATTTT. Amino acids: CASSQFGEDGNTIYF.

This clonotype was seen a handful of times. The chain employs TRBV7-8 and TRBJ2-3; D remains unclear. This CDR3 contains 12 residues. V dropped 2 bases and J dropped 4 bases, with 4 bases sitting between them. Germline lookup yields CDR1 SGHVS and CDR2 FQNEAQ. CDR3 sequence (DNA): TGTGCCAGCAGCTTATATGCAGATACGCAGTATTTT. This gives the protein CASSLYADTQYF. Drawing the rest from reference TRBV7-8 and TRBJ2-3, the complete variable domain is GAGVSQSPRYKVAKRGQDVALRCDPISGHVSLFWYQQALGQGPEFLTYFQNEAQLDKSGLPSDRFFAERPEGSVSTLKIQRTQQEDSAVYLCASSLYADTQYFGPGTRLTVL.

This clonotype was seen a few times. The V gene is TRBV7-8, the J gene TRBJ1-2, with D perhaps TRBD1 (6 bases). The CDR3 length is 14 residues. Trimming left V 5 bases short and J 4 bases short, with 14 bases between. Germline CDR1 is SGHVS and CDR2 is FQNEAQ. CDR3 coding DNA: TGTGCCAGCAGCCCCCCTGGGACACGCTATGGCTACACCTTC. Translation gives CASSPPGTRYGYTF.

The rearrangement links TRBV7-6 to TRBJ2-7; 12 bases align to TRBD1. Germline CDR1 and CDR2: SGHVS and FNYEAQ. V lost 4 bases to trimming and J lost 6 bases; unmatched junction nucleotides: 7. The CDR3 is 15 residues long. CDR3 loop: CASSSLGQGAGEQYF. The CDR3 nucleotides are TGTGCCAGCAGCTCGTTGGGACAGGGGGCTGGCGAGCAGTACTTC.

V is TRBV20-1 and J is TRBJ1-1; no clear D. The V end lost 1 base, the J end lost 1 base, and 7 bases lay between the germline ends. The CDR3 length is 13 residues. Germline V gives CDR1 DFQATT, CDR2 SNEGSKA (reference sequence). DNA for the CDR3: TGCAGTGCTAGAGCCCAGCCGAACACTGAAGCTTTCTTT. Amino acids: CSARAQPNTEAFF.

The chain couples TRBV5-1 to TRBJ2-7, with D possibly being TRBD1 (5 bases). The CDR3 length is 14 residues. The ends were cut back, 1 base at V and 2 bases at J, with 10 bases in the middle. CDR1 is SGHRS and CDR2 is YFSETQ in the germline V gene. The CDR3 region is CASSLRGHPYEQYF. The CDR3 DNA is TGCGCCAGCAGCTTGAGGGGTCACCCCTACGAGCAGTACTTC.

The chain carries TRBV5-1 and TRBJ2-1; D uncertain. V shed 0 bases and J shed 6 bases, with 13 bases lying between them. Germline CDR1 reads SGHRS; CDR2 reads YFSETQ. The CDR3 is 15 amino acids. CDR3 sequence (DNA): TGCGCCAGCAGCTTGGGCGCGGCAACGCCCAATGAGCAGTTCTTC. Translation: CASSLGAATPNEQFF.

J is TRBJ1-4 and V is TRBV5-6; tentatively, D is TRBD1 (6 bases). CDR1 is SGHDT and CDR2 is YYEEEE in the germline V gene. With 5 bases removed from V and 7 bases from J, the gap between germline ends came to 12 bases. The length of the CDR3 is 13 residues. DNA of the CDR3: TGTGCCAGCAGTTTACAGGGCGTTGAAAAACTGTTTTTT. Translating it yields CASSLQGVEKLFF. The full variable domain, in which reference TRBV5-6 and TRBJ1-4 provide the parts outside the CDR3, is DAGVTQSPTHLIKTRGQQVTLRCSPKSGHDTVSWYQQALGQGPQFIFQYYEEEERQRGNFPDRFSGHQFPNYSSELNVNALLLGDSALYLCASSLQGVEKLFFGSGTQLSVL.